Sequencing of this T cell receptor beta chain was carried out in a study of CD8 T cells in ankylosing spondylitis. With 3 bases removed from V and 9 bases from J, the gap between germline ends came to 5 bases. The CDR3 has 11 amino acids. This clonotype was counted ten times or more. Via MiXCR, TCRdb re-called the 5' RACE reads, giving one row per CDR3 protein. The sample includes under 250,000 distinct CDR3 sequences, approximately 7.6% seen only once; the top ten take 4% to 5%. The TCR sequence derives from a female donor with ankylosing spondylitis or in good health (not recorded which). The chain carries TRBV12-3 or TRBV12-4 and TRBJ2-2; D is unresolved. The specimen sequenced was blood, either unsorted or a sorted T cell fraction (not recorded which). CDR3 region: CASSFIRELFF. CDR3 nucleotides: TGTGCCAGCAGTTTCATCAGGGAGCTGTTTTTT.